These 5 T cell receptor beta chains originate from one sample sequenced in a study of PD-1 blockade in classical Hodgkin lymphoma. Generated by immunoSEQ multiplex PCR, the TCRdb table keeps only in-frame clones and is missing some. Of tens of thousands of clones in the sample, roughly 91% were seen once. Each of the patients experienced relapse following autologous stem cell transplantation, and their brentuximab vedotin exposure differed. The sequencing here drew on peripheral blood mononuclear cells (PBMCs), taken at baseline. These receptor sequences come from a human donor with classical Hodgkin lymphoma.

This clone showed up just once. The gene calls are TRBV6-5 and TRBJ1-1; no firm D call. The germline V gene encodes CDR1 MNHEY and CDR2 SVGAGI. This CDR3 region has 15 residues. Trimming left V 0 bases short and J 4 bases short, with 12 bases between. The CDR3, as DNA: TGTGCCAGCAGTTACTCAGGGCAGGCGACCACTGAAGCTTTCTTT. This sequence encodes CASSYSGQATTEAFF.

The chain is built from TRBV19 and TRBJ1-2; D might be TRBD1 (6 bases). This CDR3 region has 13 residues. Germline CDR1 is LNHDA and CDR2 is SQIVND (reference sequence). V was trimmed by 4 bases and J by 7 bases, leaving 13 bases between them. For the CDR3, the DNA is TGTGCCAGTAGTACACAGGGAGTAGTTGGCTACACCTTC. Protein product: CASSTQGVVGYTF. The full variable domain, completed using reference TRBV19 and TRBJ1-2, is DGGITQSPKYLFRKEGQNVTLSCEQNLNHDAMYWYRQDPGQGLRLIYYSQIVNDFQKGDIAEGYSVSREKKESFPLTVTSAQKNPTAFYLCASSTQGVVGYTFGSGTRLTVV.

This clone was seen a single time. The rearrangement joins TRBV19 to TRBJ1-5, with a tentative D call TRBD1 (5 bases). CDR3 length: 11 amino acids. Germline V gives CDR1 LNHDA, CDR2 SQIVND (reference sequence). V lost 10 bases and J lost 7, with 11 bases in between. The CDR3 DNA follows: TGTGCCAAGCCAGGGCGGCAGCCCCAGCATTTT. The encoded protein is CAKPGRQPQHF.

V gene TRBV2 combines with J gene TRBJ1-1; D gene unclear. In germline, CDR1 is SNHLY, CDR2 FYNNEI. V dropped 8 bases and J dropped 0 bases, with 13 bases sitting between them. The CDR3 length is 14 residues. The CDR3 is CASGKSVLNTEAFF. As DNA, the CDR3 is TGTGCCAGCGGGAAATCAGTCCTGAACACTGAAGCTTTCTTT.

The chain carries TRBV7-9 and TRBJ1-4, with D uncertain. Germline CDR1 SEHNR, CDR2 FQNEAQ (reference sequence). V dropped 0 bases and J dropped 4 bases, with 12 bases sitting between them. The CDR3 loop spans 16 amino acids. In nucleotides, the CDR3 is TGTGCCAGCAGCTTAGCCCTACAAACAGATAATGAAAAACTGTTTTTT. Its translation is CASSLALQTDNEKLFF.